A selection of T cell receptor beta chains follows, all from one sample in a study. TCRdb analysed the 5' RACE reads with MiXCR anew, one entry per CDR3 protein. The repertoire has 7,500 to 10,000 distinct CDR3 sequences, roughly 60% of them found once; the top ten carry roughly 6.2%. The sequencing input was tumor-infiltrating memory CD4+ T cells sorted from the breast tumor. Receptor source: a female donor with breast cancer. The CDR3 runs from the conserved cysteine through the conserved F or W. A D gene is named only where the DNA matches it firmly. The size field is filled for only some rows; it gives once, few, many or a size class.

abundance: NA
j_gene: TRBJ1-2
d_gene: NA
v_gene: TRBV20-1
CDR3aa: CSARQANYGYTF
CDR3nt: TGCAGTGCTCGACAGGCGAACTATGGCTACACCTTC

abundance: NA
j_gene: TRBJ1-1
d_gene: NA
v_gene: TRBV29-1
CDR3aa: CSVVADPNTEAFF
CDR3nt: TGCAGCGTTGTGGCGGACCCGAACACTGAAGCTTTCTTT

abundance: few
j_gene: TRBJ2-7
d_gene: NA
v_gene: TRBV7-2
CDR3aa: CASSVGTHSYEQYF
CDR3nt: TGTGCCAGCAGCGTAGGGACTCACTCCTACGAGCAGTACTTC

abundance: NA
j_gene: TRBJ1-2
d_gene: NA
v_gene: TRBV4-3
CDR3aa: CASSQDLVNYGYTF
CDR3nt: TGCGCCAGCAGCCAAGATTTGGTTAACTATGGCTACACCTTC

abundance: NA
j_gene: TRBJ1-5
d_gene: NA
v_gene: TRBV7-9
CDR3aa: CASSLGDSNQPQHF
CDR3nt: TGTGCCAGCAGCTTAGGGGACAGCAATCAGCCCCAGCATTTT

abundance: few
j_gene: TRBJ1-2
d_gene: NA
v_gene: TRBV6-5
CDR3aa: CASSYIRQPYGYTF
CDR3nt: TGTGCCAGCAGTTATATCCGTCAGCCCTATGGCTACACCTTC

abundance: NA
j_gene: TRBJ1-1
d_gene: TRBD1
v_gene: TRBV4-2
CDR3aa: CTSSQRRDSSAEAFF
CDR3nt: TGTACCAGCAGCCAACGCCGGGACAGCTCGGCTGAAGCTTTCTTT

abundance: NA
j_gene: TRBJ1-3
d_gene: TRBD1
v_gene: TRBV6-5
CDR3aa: CTSSDRGTSGNTIYF
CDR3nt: TGTACCAGCAGCGACAGGGGAACATCAGGAAACACCATATATTTT

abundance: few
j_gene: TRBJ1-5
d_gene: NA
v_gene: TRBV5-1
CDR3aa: CASSLVAGDTNQPQHF
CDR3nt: TGCGCCAGCAGCTTGGTGGCGGGGGACACCAATCAGCCCCAGCATTTT

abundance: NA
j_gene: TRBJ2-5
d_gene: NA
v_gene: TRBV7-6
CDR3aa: CASSLRDRETQYF
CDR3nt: TGTGCCAGCAGCCTGCGGGACCGGGAGACCCAGTACTTC

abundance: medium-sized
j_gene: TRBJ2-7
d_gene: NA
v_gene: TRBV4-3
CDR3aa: CASSQESVGETTRFYEQYF
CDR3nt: TGCGCCAGCAGCCAAGAAAGTGTAGGAGAAACGACGAGATTCTACGAGCAGTACTTC

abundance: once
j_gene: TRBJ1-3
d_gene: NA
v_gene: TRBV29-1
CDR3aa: CSATGSGNTIYF
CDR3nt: TGCAGCGCTACAGGTTCTGGAAACACCATATATTTT

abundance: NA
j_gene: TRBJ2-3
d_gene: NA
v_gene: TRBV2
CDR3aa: CASRLILSTDTQYF
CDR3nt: TGTGCCAGCCGCCTAATACTTTCCACAGATACGCAGTATTTT

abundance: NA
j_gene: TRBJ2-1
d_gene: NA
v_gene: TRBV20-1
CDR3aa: CSAQQGGWNEQFF
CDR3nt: TGCAGTGCCCAGCAGGGGGGTTGGAATGAGCAGTTCTTC

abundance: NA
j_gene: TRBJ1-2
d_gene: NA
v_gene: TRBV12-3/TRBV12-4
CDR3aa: CASSLEQGVQGYTF
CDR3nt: TGTGCCAGCAGTTTAGAACAGGGAGTTCAGGGCTACACCTTC

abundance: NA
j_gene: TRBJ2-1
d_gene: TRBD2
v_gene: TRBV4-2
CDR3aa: CASSQGVGGRGDEQFF
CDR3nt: TGTGCCAGCAGCCAAGGCGTGGGCGGGAGGGGGGATGAGCAGTTCTTC

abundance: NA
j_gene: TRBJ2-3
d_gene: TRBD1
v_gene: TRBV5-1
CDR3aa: CASTAQGARDTQYF
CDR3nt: TGCGCCAGCACCGCCCAGGGGGCAAGAGATACGCAGTATTTT

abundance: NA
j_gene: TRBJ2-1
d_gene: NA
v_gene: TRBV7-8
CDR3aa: CASSFRADLRNEQFF
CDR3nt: TGTGCCAGCAGCTTTAGGGCGGATTTAAGGAATGAGCAGTTCTTC

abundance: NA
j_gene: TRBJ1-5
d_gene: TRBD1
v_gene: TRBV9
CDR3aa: CASSVRQGLMEPQHF
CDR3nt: TGTGCCAGCAGCGTCCGACAGGGGCTGATGGAACCCCAGCATTTT

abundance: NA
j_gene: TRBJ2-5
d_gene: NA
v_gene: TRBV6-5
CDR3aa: CASSYSRWRDKETQYF
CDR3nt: TGTGCCAGCAGTTACTCGCGTTGGAGGGATAAAGAGACCCAGTACTTC

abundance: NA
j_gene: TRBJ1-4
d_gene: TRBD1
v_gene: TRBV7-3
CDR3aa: CDHEGTENEKLFF
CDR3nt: TGTGACCATGAAGGGACAGAAAATGAAAAACTGTTTTTT

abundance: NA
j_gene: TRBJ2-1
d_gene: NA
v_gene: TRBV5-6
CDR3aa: CASSLDQGTSHNEQFF
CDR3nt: TGTGCCAGCAGCTTGGATCAGGGGACGTCGCACAATGAGCAGTTCTTC

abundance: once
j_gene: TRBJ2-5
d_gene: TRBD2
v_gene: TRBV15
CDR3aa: CATLAGGEETQYF
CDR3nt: TGTGCCACCCTAGCGGGAGGGGAGGAGACCCAGTACTTC

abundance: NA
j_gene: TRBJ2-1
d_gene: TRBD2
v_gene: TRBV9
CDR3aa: CASSDTSGRAEDEQFF
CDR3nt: TGTGCCAGCAGCGACACTAGCGGGAGAGCTGAGGATGAGCAGTTCTTC

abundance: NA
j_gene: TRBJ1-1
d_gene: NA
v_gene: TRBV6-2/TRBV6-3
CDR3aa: CASSALGGGIEAFF
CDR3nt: TGTGCCAGCAGTGCCCTCGGGGGTGGCATTGAAGCTTTCTTT

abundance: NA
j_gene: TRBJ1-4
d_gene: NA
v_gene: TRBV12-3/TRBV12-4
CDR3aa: CAREKKIEKLFF
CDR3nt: TGTGCCCGGGAGAAGAAAATTGAAAAACTGTTTTTT

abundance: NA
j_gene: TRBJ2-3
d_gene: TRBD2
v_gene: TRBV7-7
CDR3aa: CASSLGEGTDTQYF
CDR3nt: TGTGCTAGCAGCTTGGGGGAGGGGACAGATACGCAGTATTTT

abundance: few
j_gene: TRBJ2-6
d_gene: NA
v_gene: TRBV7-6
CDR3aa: CASSLVATGANVLTF
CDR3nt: TGTGCCAGCAGCTTAGTAGCGACCGGGGCCAACGTCCTGACTTTC

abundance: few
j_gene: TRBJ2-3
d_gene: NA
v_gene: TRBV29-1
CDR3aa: CSVAPGRDTQYF
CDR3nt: TGCAGCGTAGCCCCGGGGCGAGATACGCAGTATTTT

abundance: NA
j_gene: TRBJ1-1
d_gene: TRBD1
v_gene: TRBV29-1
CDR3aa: CSVDRGLGTEAFF
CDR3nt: TGCAGCGTTGACAGGGGGCTGGGCACTGAAGCTTTCTTT

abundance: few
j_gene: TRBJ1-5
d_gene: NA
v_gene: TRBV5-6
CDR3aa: CASSSSTGHLSQPQHF
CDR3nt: TGTGCCAGCAGCTCTTCGACGGGCCACTTAAGTCAGCCCCAGCATTTT

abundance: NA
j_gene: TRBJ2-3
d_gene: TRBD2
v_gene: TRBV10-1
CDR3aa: CASSRGGPTDTQYF
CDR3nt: TGCGCCAGCAGTCGGGGGGGACCCACAGATACGCAGTATTTT

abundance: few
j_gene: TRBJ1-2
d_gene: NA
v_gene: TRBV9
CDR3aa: CASSVYVSSDYGYTF
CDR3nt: TGTGCCAGCAGCGTCTATGTATCCTCAGACTATGGCTACACCTTC

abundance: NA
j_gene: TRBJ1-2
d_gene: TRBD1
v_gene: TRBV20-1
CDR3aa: CSARVERRGELNYGYTF
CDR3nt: TGCAGTGCTAGAGTTGAGCGCAGGGGGGAGCTTAACTATGGCTACACCTTC

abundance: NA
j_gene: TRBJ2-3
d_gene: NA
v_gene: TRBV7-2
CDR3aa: CASSLAGSVASTDTQYF
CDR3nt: TGTGCCAGCAGCTTAGCAGGAAGCGTAGCTAGCACAGATACGCAGTATTTT

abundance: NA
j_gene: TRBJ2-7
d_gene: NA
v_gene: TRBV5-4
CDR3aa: CASSLRGLSYEQYF
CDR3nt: TGTGCCAGCAGCTTGCGGGGCCTTTCCTACGAGCAGTACTTC

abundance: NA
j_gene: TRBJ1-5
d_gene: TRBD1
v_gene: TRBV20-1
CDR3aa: CSARPRAGGGQPQHF
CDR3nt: TGCAGTGCCCGACCCCGAGCAGGGGGCGGACAGCCCCAGCATTTT